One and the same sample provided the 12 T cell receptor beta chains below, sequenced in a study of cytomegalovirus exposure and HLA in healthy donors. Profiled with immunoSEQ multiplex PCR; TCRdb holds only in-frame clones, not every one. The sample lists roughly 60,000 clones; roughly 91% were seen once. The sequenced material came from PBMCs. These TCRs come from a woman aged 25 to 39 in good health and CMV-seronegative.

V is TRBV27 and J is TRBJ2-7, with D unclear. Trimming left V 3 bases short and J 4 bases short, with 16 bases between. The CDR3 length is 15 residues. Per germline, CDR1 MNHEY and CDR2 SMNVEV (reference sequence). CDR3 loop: CASSFTVQPEYEQYF. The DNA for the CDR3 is TGTGCCAGCAGTTTTACAGTCCAACCCGAATACGAGCAGTACTTC.

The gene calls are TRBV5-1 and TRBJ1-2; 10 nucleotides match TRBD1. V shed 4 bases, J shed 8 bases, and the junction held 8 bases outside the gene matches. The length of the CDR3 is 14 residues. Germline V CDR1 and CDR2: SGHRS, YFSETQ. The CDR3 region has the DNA TGCGCCAGCAGCCAAGGGGACAGGGGAAGAGGCTACACCTTC. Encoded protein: CASSQGDRGRGYTF.

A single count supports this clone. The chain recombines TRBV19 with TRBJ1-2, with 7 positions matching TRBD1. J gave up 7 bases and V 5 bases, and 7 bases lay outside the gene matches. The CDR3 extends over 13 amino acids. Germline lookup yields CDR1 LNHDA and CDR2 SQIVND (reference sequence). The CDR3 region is CASSLTGITGYTF. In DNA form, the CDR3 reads TGTGCCAGTAGTCTGACAGGGATAACTGGCTACACCTTC.

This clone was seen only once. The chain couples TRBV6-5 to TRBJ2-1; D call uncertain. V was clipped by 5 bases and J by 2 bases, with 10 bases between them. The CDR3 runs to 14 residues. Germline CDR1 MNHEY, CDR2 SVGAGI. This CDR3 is CASSPARPYNEQFF. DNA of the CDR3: TGTGCCAGCAGTCCAGCGAGGCCCTACAATGAGCAGTTCTTC.

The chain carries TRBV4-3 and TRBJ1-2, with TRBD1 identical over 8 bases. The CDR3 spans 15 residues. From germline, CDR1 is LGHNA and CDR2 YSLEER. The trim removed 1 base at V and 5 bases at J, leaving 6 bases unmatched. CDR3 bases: TGCGCCAGCAGCCAAGGGGGGACAGGCGTGTATGGCTACACCTTC. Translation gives CASSQGGTGVYGYTF.

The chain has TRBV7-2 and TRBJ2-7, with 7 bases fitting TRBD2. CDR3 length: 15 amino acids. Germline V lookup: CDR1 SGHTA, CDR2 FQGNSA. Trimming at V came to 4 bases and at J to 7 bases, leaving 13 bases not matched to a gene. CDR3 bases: TGTGCCAGCAGCTATACCCTAGGGACTACGGGGGAGCAGTACTTC. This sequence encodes CASSYTLGTTGEQYF.

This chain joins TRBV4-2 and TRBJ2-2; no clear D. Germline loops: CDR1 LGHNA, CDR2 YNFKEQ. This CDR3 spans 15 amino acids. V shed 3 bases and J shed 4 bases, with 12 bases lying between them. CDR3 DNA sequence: TGTGCCAGCAGCCAGGAGCTAGTGGGCACCGGGGAGCTGTTTTTT. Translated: CASSQELVGTGELFF.

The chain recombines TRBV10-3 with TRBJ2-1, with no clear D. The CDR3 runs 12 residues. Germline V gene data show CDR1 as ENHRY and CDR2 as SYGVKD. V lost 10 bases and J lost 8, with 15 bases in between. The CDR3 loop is CARSSEPDEQFF. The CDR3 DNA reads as TGTGCCAGGTCTTCGGAGCCGGATGAGCAGTTCTTC.

The CDR3 reads CASSSLPLTGQSTEAFF. The DNA of the CDR3 is TGTGCCAGCAGCTCTCTACCCCTGACAGGCCAAAGCACTGAAGCTTTCTTT. The chain has TRBV7-9 and TRBJ1-1; D is perhaps TRBD1 (6 bases). Trimming took 4 bases from V and 4 from J, leaving 22 bases between them. CDR1 is SEHNR, CDR2 FQNEAQ, per germline (reference sequence). The CDR3 loop spans 17 amino acids.

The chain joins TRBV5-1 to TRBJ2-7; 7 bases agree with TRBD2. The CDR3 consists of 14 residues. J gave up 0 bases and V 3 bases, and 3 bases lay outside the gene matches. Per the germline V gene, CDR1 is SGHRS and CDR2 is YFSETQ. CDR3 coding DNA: TGCGCCAGCAGCTGGGGAGGGAGCTCCTACGAGCAGTACTTC. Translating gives CASSWGGSSYEQYF.

As DNA, the CDR3 is TGTGCCAGCGGGGCCGGGTTGACCTACGAGCAGTACTTC. Protein product: CASGAGLTYEQYF. This chain links TRBV13 with TRBJ2-7, with a possible D match to TRBD1 (5 bases). This CDR3 comprises 13 residues. The V end lost 8 bases, the J end lost 2 bases, and 13 bases lay between the germline ends. Germline CDR1 is PRHDT and CDR2 is FYEKMQ (reference sequence).

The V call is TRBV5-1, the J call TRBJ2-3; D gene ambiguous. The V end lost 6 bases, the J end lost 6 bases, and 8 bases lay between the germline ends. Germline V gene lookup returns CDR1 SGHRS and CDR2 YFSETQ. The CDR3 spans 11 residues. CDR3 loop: CASTPGDTQYF. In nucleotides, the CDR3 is TGCGCCAGCACCCCCGGGGATACGCAGTATTTT. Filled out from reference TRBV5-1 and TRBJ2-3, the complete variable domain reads KAGVTQTPRYLIKTRGQQVTLSCSPISGHRSVSWYQQTPGQGLQFLFEYFSETQRNKGNFPGRFSGRQFSNSRSEMNVSTLELGDSALYLCASTPGDTQYFGPGTRLTVL.